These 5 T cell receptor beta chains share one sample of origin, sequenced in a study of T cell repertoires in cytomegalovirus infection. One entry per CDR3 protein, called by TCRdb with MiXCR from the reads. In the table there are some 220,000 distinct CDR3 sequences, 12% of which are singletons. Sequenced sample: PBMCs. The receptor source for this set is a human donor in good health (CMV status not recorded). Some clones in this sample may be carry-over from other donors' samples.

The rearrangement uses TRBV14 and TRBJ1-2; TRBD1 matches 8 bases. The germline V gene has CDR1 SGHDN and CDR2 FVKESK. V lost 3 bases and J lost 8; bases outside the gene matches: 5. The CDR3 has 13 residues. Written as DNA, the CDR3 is TGTGCCAGCAGCCAGGGGACAGGCGGAGGCTACACCTTC. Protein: CASSQGTGGGYTF.

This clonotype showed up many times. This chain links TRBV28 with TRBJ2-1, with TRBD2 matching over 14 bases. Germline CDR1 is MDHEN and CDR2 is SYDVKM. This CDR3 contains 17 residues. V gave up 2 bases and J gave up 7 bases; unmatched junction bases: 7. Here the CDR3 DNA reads TGTGCCAGCAGTTTAGGTCCGGGACTAGCGGGAGAAAATGAGCAGTTCTTC. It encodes CASSLGPGLAGENEQFF.

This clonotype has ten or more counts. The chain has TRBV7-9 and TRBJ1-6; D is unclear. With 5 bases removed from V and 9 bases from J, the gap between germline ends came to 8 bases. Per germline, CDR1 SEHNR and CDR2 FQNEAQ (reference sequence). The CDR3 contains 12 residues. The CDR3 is CASSPAFSPLHF. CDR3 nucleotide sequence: TGTGCCAGCAGCCCGGCTTTTTCACCCCTCCACTTT.

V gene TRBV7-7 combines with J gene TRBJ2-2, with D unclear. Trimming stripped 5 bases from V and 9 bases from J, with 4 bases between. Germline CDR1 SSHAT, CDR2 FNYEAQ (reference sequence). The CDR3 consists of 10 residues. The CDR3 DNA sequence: TGTGCCAGCAGCCGCAGGGAGCTGTTTTTT. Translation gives CASSRRELFF.

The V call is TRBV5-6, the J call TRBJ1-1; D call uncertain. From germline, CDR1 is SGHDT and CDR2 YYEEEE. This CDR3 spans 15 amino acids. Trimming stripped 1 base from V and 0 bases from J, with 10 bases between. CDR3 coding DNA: TGTGCCAGCAGCTTGCTAGCAGGCCTGAACACTGAAGCTTTCTTT. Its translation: CASSLLAGLNTEAFF.